This TCR beta chain comes out of a study of post-analysis software for immune sequencing data. Study details: There were relapsing-remitting, secondary progressive and progressive-relapsing multiple sclerosis among the disease courses included.

Unique molecular identifiers had been added to the TCR beta cDNA libraries. MiXCR, applied by TCRdb to the PCR reads, yields one record per CDR3 protein. This sample has hundreds of thousands of distinct CDR3 sequences, with around 50% found just once. Germline assignment: CDR1 LGHDT and CDR2 YNNKEL (reference sequence). CDR3 length equals 15 residues. V shed 8 bases and J shed 2 bases, with 16 bases lying between them. Whole-study results and caveats: Four to six TRBV segments (TRBV5-6, TRBV5-1 and TRBV20-1 among them) occurred more frequently in patients than in controls. Diversity measured as normalized Chao1 was significantly lower in multiple sclerosis patients than in controls.

This clonotype occurred once. Its antigen is as yet unknown. Sequencing input: blood. The chain employs TRBV3-1 and TRBJ1-5; weak D call: TRBD1 (5 bases). The TCR originated in a girl between 10 and 17 years old with multiple sclerosis. The CDR3 DNA reads as TGTGCCAGCGGCGGGACTCCCGGGGGCAATCAGCCCCAGCATTTT. Its translation is CASGGTPGGNQPQHF.